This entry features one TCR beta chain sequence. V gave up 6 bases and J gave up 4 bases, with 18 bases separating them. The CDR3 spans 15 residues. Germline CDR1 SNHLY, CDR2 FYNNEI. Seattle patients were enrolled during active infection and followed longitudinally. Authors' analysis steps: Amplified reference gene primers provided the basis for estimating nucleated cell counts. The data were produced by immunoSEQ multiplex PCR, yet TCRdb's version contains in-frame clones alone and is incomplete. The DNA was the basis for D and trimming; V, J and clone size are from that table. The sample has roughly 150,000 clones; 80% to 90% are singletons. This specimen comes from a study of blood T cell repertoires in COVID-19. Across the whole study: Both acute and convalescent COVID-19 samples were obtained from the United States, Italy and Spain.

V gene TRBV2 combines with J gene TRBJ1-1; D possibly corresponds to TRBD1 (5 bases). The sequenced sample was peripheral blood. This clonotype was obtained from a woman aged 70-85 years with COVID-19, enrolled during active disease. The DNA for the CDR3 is TGTGCCAGCAGGGACGACAGAGATGTAGTCACTGAAGCTTTCTTT. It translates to CASRDDRDVVTEAFF.